The next 5 T cell receptor beta chains were all read from a single sample in a study of control samples from healthy donors and cancer patients. TCRdb keeps only in-frame clones here, not all; method: immunoSEQ multiplex PCR. The data show 95,000 to 130,000 clones, 85% to 95% seen once. The sample consisted of blood. These receptors originate from a man aged 30 to 45 in good health.

This chain uses TRBV3-1 (or the pseudogene TRBV3-2) with TRBJ1-5, with D uncertain. Germline loops: CDR1 LGHDT, CDR2 YNNKEL (reference sequence). The CDR3 is 15 amino acids. V lost 1 base and J lost 0, with 7 bases in between. CDR3 bases: TGTGCCAGCAGCCAAGGCCCAGCTAGCAATCAGCCCCAGCATTTT. The encoded protein is CASSQGPASNQPQHF.

This chain uses TRBV7-2 with TRBJ2-1; a possible D gene is TRBD1 (8 bases). There are 16 residues in the CDR3. The ends were cut back, 9 bases at V and 0 bases at J, with 18 bases in the middle. From germline, CDR1 is SGHTA and CDR2 FQGNSA. This CDR3 is CASLIYRGGSYNEQFF. The CDR3 nucleotides are TGTGCCAGTCTAATTTACAGGGGGGGCTCCTACAATGAGCAGTTCTTC.

The chain carries TRBV19 and TRBJ1-1; 9 positions agree with TRBD1. Germline-derived CDR1 and CDR2 are LNHDA and SQIVND (reference sequence). This CDR3 is 17 amino acids long. Trimming cost V 6 bases and J 0 bases; bases outside gene matches: 11. Written as DNA, the CDR3 is TGTGCCAGTAGGGGTGGACAGGGGTACACCATGAACACTGAAGCTTTCTTT. Residues: CASRGGQGYTMNTEAFF.

The chain is built from TRBV6-4 and TRBJ2-3, with D tentatively TRBD2 (6 bases). The V gene's germline CDR1 is MRHNA and CDR2 SNTAGT. The CDR3 has 14 residues. Trimming stripped 2 bases from V and 0 bases from J, with 6 bases between. CDR3 loop: CASSDGTSTDTQYF. In nucleotides, the CDR3 is TGTGCCAGCAGTGACGGGACTAGCACAGATACGCAGTATTTT.

This rearrangement joins TRBV6-5 to TRBJ1-1; TRBD1 is a possible D gene (6 bases). The V gene's germline CDR1 is MNHEY and CDR2 SVGAGI. This CDR3 is 11 amino acids long. V shed 9 bases and J shed 7 bases, with 12 bases lying between them. CDR3 sequence: CASTGGREAFF. The CDR3 nucleotides are TGTGCCAGTACGGGGGGCCGTGAAGCTTTCTTT.